This T cell receptor (beta chain) was sequenced in a study of T cell responses to AZD1222 COVID-19 vaccine. This clone occurred once. After removal of 1 base from V and 2 bases from J, the junction contained 4 bases not matched to a gene. Germline V gene sequence: CDR1 ENHRY, CDR2 SYGVKD. The CDR3 consists of 17 residues. Generated by immunoSEQ multiplex PCR, the TCRdb table keeps only in-frame clones and is missing some. The table lists 95,000 to 150,000 clones, about 90% of them singletons. Material: peripheral blood, obtained 28 days after the second AZD1222 dose. The chain is built from TRBV10-3 and TRBJ2-1; 11 nucleotides line up with TRBD2. The TCR sequence derives from an adult who received the AZD1222 COVID-19 vaccine. CDR3 sequence reads: CAISEFLAGGPYNEQFF. In DNA, the CDR3 is TGTGCCATCAGTGAGTTCCTAGCGGGAGGTCCCTACAATGAGCAGTTCTTC.